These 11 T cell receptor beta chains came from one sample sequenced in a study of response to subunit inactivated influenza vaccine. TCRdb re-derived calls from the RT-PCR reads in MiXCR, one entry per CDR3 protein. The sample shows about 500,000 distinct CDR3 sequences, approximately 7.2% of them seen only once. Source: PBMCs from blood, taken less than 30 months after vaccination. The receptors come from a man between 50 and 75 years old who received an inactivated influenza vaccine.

The CDR3 DNA follows: TGTGCCAGCAGCGTAGGAGCCGGGCCATACAATCAGCCCCAGCATTTT. Amino acid sequence: CASSVGAGPYNQPQHF. The chain has TRBV9 and TRBJ1-5; no reliable D call. V was trimmed by 0 bases and J by 3 bases, leaving 13 bases between them. CDR3 length: 16 residues. Germline V gives CDR1 SGDLS, CDR2 YYNGEE.

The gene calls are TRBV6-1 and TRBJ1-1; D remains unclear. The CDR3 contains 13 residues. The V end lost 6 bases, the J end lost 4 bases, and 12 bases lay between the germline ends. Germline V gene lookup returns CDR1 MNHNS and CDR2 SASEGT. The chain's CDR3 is CASRKILGTEAFF. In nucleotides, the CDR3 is TGTGCCAGCAGGAAAATCCTAGGCACTGAAGCTTTCTTT.

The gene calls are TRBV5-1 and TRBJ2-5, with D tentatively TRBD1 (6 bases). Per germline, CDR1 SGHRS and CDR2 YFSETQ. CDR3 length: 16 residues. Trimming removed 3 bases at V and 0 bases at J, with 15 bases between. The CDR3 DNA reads TGCGCCAGCAGCTCCGGGACACCTCTTAACCAAGAGACCCAGTACTTC. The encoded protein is CASSSGTPLNQETQYF. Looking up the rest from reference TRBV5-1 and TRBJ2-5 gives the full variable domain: KAGVTQTPRYLIKTRGQQVTLSCSPISGHRSVSWYQQTPGQGLQFLFEYFSETQRNKGNFPGRFSGRQFSNSRSEMNVSTLELGDSALYLCASSSGTPLNQETQYFGPGTRLLVL.

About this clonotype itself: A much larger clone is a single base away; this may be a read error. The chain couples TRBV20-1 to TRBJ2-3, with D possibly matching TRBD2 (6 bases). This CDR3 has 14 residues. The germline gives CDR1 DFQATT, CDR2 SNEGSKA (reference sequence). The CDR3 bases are TGCAGTGCTCCCCCGGCGGGGCTCGCAGATATGCAGTATTTT. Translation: CSAPPAGLADMQYF.

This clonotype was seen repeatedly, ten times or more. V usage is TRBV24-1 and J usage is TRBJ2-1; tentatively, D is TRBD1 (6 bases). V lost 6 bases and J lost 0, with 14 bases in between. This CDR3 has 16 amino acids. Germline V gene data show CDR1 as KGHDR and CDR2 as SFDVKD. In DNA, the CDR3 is TGTGCCACCAGTTCTAAGCGGACAGACTCCTACAATGAGCAGTTCTTC. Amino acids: CATSSKRTDSYNEQFF.

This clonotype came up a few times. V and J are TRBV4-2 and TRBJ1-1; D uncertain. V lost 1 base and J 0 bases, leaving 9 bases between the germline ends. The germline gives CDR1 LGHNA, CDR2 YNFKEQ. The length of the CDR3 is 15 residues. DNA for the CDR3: TGTGCCAGCAGCCAAGGGTCGCGGATGAACACTGAAGCTTTCTTT. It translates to CASSQGSRMNTEAFF.

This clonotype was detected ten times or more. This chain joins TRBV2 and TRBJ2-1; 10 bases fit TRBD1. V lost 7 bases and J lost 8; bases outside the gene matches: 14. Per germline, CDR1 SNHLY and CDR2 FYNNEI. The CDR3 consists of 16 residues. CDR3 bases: TGTGCCAGCACCTCACCGGGGGGACAGGGGTTACATGAGCAGTTCTTC. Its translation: CASTSPGGQGLHEQFF.

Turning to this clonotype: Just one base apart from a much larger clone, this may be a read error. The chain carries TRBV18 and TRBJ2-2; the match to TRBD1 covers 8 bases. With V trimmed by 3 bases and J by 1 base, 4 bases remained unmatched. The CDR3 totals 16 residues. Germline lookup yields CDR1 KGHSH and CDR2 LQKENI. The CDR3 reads CASSPGQEMNTGELFF. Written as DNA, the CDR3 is TGTGCCAGCTCACCGGGACAGGAAATGAACACCGGGGAGCTGTTTTTT.

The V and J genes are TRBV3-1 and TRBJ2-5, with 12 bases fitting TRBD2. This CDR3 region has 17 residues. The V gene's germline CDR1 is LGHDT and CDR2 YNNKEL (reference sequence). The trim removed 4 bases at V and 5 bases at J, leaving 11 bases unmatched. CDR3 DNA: TGTGCCAGCAGCCCGACTAGCGGGGGCCCCCGAGGCGAGACCCAGTACTTC. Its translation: CASSPTSGGPRGETQYF.

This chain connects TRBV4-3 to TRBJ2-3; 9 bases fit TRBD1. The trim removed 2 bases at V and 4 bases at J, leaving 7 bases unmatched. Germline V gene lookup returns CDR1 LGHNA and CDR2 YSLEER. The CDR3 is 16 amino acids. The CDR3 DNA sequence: TGCGCCAGCAGCCAACACAGGGGGCGCTTCCCAGATACGCAGTATTTT. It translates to CASSQHRGRFPDTQYF.

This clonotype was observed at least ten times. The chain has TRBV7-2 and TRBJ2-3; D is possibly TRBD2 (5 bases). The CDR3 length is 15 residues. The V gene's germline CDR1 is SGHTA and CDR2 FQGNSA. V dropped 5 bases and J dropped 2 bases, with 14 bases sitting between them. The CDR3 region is CASSPWGDPTDTQYF. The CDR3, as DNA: TGTGCCAGCAGCCCTTGGGGAGACCCCACAGATACGCAGTATTTT.